This T cell receptor beta chain was documented in a study of Ad26.COV2.S vaccination and SARS-CoV-2 variants. Looking at the study overall: Trial arm assignment for the donor was COV1001 Ad26.COV2.S.

With regard to this clone: Its target is not known.

CDR1 DFQATT and CDR2 SNEGSKA come from the germline V gene (reference sequence). Trimming removed 3 bases at V and 6 bases at J, with 20 bases between. The CDR3 extends over 16 amino acids. General study findings and limits: Measurements of TCR breadth and depth may have given underestimates of the total T cell responses. The breadth of spike-specific CD8+ and CD4+ T cell responses after vaccination was reportedly substantial.

Sequencing was performed with immunoSEQ multiplex PCR; in TCRdb, only in-frame clones are kept and a portion is missing. The sample lists about 480,000 clones, about 83% occurring once. This sample's treatment: 15 to 20 received Ad26.COV2.S at low or high dose, single or two shots; a few received placebo; per-sample allocation not given. The study sampled participants on day 63 after the first vaccine or placebo injection. The study used a vaccine consisting of an Ad26 vector that expressed Wuhan-strain SARS-CoV-2 spike. The chain combines TRBV20-1 with TRBJ2-2; D gene ambiguous. The sequence came from a person aged 18-60 years who received the Ad26.COV2.S COVID-19 vaccine or a placebo. Material: peripheral blood, obtained in a trial of Ad26.COV2.S vaccine versus placebo. CDR3 in amino acids: CSASWVDGIGSGELFF. Here the CDR3 DNA reads TGCAGTGCTAGTTGGGTCGACGGTATTGGTTCCGGGGAGCTGTTTTTT.